This T cell receptor beta chain emerged from a study of identical twins. A few counts support this clonotype. Its antigen is not known. The V end lost 1 base, the J end lost 8 bases, and 7 bases lay between the germline ends. CDR3 length: 12 residues. MiXCR was run by TCRdb on the 5' RACE reads, yielding one entry per CDR3 protein. The sample records about 240,000 distinct CDR3 sequences, roughly a tenth being singletons. Findings of the study overall: Recombination models fit unrelated individuals' TCR alpha sharing but underestimated twins'. Cord blood beta clonotypes that were abundant carried fewer insertions, and memory repertoires showed no such trend.

The specimen was memory T cells sorted from blood. The genes are TRBV12-3 or TRBV12-4 and TRBJ2-3; either TRBD1 or TRBD2 may supply D (6 bases each). This clonotype was sampled from a man aged 45-60 years in good health. The CDR3 bases are TGTGCCAGCAGTTTAGAGGGGGGTACGCAGTATTTT. Translating gives CASSLEGGTQYF.